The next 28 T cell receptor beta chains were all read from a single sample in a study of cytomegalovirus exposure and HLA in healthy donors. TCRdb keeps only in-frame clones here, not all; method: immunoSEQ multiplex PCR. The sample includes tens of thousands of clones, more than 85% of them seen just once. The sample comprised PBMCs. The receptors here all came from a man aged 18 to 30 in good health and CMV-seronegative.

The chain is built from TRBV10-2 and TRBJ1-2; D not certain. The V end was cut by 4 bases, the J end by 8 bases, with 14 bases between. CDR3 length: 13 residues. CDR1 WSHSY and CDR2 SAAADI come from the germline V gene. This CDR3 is CASSGSAQEGYTF. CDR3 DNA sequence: TGCGCCAGCAGTGGATCGGCCCAGGAAGGCTACACCTTC.

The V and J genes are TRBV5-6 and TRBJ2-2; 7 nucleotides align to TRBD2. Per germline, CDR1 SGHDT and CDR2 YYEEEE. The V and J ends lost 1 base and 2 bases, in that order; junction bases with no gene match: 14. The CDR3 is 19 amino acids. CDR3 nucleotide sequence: TGTGCCAGCAGCTTGTTTGGCCTTCTAGCGGCGACTAACACCGGGGAGCTGTTTTTT. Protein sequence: CASSLFGLLAATNTGELFF.

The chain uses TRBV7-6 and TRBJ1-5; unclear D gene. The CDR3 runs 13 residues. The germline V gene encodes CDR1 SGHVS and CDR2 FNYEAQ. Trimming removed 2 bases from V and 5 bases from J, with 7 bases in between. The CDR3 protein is CASSLYGDQPQHF. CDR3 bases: TGTGCCAGCAGCTTATATGGAGATCAGCCCCAGCATTTT.

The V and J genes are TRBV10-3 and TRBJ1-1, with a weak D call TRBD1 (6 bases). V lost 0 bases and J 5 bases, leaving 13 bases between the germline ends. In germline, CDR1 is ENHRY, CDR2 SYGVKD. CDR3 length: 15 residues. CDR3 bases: TGTGCCATCAGTGAGTCCTCAGGGGTAGGGACTGAAGCTTTCTTT. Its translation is CAISESSGVGTEAFF.

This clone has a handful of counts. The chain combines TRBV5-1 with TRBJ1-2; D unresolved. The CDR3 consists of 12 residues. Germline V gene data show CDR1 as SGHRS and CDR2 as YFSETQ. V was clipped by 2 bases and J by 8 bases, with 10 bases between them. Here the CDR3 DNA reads TGCGCCAGCAGCTTTGGAGGGAGCGGCTACACCTTC. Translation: CASSFGGSGYTF.

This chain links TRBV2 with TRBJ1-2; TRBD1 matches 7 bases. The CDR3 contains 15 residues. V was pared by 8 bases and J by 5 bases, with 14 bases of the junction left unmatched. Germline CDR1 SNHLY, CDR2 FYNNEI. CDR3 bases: TGTGCCAGCGGGAAAACAGGGGCCGGGTTATATGGCTACACCTTC. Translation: CASGKTGAGLYGYTF.

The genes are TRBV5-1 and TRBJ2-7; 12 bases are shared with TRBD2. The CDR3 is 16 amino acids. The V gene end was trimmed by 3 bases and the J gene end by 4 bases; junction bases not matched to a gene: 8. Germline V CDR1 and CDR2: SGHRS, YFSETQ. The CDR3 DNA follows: TGCGCCAGCAGCTGGACCTCGACTAGCGGGAGTTACGAGCAGTACTTC. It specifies CASSWTSTSGSYEQYF.

The CDR3 sequence: CAWSKQGKSYEQYF. The CDR3 DNA reads as TGTGCCTGGAGTAAGCAGGGGAAATCCTACGAGCAGTACTTC. The chain recombines TRBV30 with TRBJ2-7, with D perhaps TRBD1 (6 bases). The CDR3 has 14 amino acids. Germline V lookup: CDR1 GTSNPN, CDR2 SVGIG (reference sequence). V lost 2 bases and J 1 base, leaving 12 bases between the germline ends.

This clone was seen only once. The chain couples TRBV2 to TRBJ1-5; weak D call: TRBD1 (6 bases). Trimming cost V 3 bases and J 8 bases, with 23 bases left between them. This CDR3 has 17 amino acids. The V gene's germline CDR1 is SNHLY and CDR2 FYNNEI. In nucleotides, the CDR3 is TGTGCCAGCAGTGATTGGCCCCGGGACATGATGACGGAGCCCCAGCATTTT. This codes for CASSDWPRDMMTEPQHF.

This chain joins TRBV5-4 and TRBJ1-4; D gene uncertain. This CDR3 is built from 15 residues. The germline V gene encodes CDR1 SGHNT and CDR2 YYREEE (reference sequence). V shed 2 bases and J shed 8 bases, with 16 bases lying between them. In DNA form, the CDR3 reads TGTGCCAGCAGCTTTGATCCCACAGCGGCCGAAAAACTGTTTTTT. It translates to CASSFDPTAAEKLFF.

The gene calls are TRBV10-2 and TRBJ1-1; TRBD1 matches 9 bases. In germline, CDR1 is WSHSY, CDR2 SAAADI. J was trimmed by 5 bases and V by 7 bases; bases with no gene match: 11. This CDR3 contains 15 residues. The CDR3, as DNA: TGCGCCAGCACCAGGGTGGGACAGGGACAAACTGAAGCTTTCTTT. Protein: CASTRVGQGQTEAFF.

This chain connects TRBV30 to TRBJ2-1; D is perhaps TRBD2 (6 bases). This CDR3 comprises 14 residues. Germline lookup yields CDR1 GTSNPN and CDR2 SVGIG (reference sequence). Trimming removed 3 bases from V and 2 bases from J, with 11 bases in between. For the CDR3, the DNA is TGTGCCTGGAGGTACGGACTACCCTACAATGAGCAGTTCTTC. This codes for CAWRYGLPYNEQFF. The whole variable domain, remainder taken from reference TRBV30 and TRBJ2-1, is SQTIHQWPATLVQPVGSPLSLECTVEGTSNPNLYWYRQAAGRGLQLLFYSVGIGQISSEVPQNLSASRPQDRQFILSSKKLLLSDSGFYLCAWRYGLPYNEQFFGPGTRLTVL.

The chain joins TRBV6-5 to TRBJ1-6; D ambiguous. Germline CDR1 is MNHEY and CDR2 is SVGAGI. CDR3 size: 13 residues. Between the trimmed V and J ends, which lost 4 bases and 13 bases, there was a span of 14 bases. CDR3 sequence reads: CASSSQNQMPLHF. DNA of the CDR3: TGTGCCAGCAGTTCCCAGAATCAGATGCCCCTCCACTTT.

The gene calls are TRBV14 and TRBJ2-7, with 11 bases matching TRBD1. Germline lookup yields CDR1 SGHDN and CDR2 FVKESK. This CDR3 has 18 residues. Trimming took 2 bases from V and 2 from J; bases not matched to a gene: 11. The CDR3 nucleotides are TGTGCCAGCAGCCAAATGGGTATCCGGACAGGGGGCACCTACGAGCAGTACTTC. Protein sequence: CASSQMGIRTGGTYEQYF.

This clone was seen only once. The CDR3 loop is CASTQGAGSNQPQHF. CDR3 DNA sequence: TGTGCCAGCACACAGGGGGCGGGTAGCAATCAGCCCCAGCATTTT. This rearrangement joins TRBV27 to TRBJ1-5, with 9 bases matching TRBD1. Trimming at V came to 7 bases and at J to 0 bases, leaving 4 bases not matched to a gene. CDR1 and CDR2 from the germline V gene are MNHEY and SMNVEV (reference sequence). The CDR3 covers 15 residues.

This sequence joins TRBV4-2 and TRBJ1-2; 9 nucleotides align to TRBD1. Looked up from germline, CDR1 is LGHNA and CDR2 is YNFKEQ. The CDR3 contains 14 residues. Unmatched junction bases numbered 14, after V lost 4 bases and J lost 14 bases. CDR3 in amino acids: CASSPGQGSLGWTF. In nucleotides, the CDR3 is TGTGCCAGCAGCCCGGGACAGGGCTCTTTAGGATGGACCTTC.

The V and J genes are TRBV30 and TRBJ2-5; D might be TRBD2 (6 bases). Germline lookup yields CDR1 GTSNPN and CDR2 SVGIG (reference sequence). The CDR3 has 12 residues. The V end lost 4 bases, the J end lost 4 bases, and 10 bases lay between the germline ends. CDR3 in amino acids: CAWITGRETQYF. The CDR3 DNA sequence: TGTGCCTGGATCACCGGGAGAGAGACCCAGTACTTC.

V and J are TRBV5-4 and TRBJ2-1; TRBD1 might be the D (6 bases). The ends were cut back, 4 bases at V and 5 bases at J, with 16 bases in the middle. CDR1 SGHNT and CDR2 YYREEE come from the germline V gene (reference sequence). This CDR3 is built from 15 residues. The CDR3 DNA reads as TGTGCCAGCAGCCACCTAGGACAGCACAACAATGAGCAGTTCTTC. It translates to CASSHLGQHNNEQFF.

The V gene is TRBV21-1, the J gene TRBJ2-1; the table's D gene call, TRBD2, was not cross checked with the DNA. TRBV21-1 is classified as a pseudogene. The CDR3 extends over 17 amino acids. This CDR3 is CASSKISGEPLMNEQFF. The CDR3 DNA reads TGTGCCAGCAGCAAAATTAGCGGGGAGCCCCTTATGAATGAGCAGTTCTTC.

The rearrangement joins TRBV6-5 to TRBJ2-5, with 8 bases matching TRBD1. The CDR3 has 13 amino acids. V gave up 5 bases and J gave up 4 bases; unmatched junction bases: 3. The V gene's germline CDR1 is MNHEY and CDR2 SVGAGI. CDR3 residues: CASSPRGLETQYF. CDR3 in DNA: TGTGCCAGCAGTCCCAGGGGGCTAGAGACCCAGTACTTC.

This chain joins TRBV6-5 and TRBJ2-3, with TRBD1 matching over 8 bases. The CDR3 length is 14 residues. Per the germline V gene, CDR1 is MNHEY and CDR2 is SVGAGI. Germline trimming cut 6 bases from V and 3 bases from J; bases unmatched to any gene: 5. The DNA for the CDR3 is TGTGCCAGCAGCTCAGGGGGCTCTACAGATACGCAGTATTTT. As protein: CASSSGGSTDTQYF.

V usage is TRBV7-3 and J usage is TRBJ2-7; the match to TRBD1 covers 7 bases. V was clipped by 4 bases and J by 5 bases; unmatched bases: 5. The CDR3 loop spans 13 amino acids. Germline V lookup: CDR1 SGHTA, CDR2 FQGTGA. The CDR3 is CASSSDRANEQYF. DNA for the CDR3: TGTGCCAGCAGCTCCGACAGGGCCAACGAGCAGTACTTC.

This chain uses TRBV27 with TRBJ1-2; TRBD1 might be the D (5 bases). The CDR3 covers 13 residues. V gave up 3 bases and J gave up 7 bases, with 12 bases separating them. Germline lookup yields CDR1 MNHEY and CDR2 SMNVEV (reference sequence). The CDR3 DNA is TGTGCCAGCAGTTTCAACCCAGGGTCTGGCTACACCTTC. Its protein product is CASSFNPGSGYTF.

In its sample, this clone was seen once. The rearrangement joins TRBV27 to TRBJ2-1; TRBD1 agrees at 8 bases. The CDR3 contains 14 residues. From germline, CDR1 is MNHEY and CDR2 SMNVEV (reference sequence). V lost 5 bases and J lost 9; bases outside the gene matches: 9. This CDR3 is CASSTTDRAGEQFF. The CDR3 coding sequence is TGTGCCAGCAGTACTACGGACAGGGCTGGTGAGCAGTTCTTC.

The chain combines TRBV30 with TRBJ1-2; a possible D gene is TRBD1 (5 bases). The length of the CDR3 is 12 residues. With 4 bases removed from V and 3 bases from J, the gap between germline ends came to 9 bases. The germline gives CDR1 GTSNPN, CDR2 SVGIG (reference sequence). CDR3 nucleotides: TGTGCCTGGAAACAGGAGTACTATGGCTACACCTTC. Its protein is CAWKQEYYGYTF.

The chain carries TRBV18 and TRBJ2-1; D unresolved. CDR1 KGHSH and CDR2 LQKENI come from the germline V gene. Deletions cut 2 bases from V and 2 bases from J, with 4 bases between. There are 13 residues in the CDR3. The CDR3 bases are TGTGCCAGCTCACCAACAGCCTACAATGAGCAGTTCTTC. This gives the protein CASSPTAYNEQFF.

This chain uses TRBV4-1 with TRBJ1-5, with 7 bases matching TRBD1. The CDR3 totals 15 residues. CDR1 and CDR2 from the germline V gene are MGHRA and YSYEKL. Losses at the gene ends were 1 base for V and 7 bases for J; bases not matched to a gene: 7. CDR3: CASSQVTGVGQPQHF. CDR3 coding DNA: TGCGCCAGCAGCCAAGTTACAGGGGTGGGGCAGCCCCAGCATTTT.

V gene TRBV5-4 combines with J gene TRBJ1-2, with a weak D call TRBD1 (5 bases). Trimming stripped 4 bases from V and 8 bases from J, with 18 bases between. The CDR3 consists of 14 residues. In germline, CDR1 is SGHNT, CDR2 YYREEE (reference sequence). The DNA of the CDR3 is TGTGCCAGCAGCCGGTGGGGGGGTAACTGGGGCTACACCTTC. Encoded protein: CASSRWGGNWGYTF.